One and the same sample provided the 23 T cell receptor beta chains below, sequenced in a study of T cell responses to AZD1222 COVID-19 vaccine. Here immunoSEQ multiplex PCR was the method, and the copy in TCRdb shows in-frame clones only, minus some. The sample carries 100,000 or so clones, about 91% recorded once. Source: peripheral blood, taken 28 days after the second AZD1222 dose. The receptors here all came from an adult who received the AZD1222 COVID-19 vaccine.

This sequence joins TRBV6-5 and TRBJ2-1; TRBD2 aligns across 8 bases. The CDR3 consists of 15 residues. V gave up 0 bases and J gave up 6 bases; unmatched junction bases: 4. Germline V gene data show CDR1 as MNHEY and CDR2 as SVGAGI. CDR3 DNA: TGTGCCAGCAGTTACTCACGACTAGCGCTCAATGAGCAGTTCTTC. It codes for CASSYSRLALNEQFF.

This sequence joins TRBV7-2 and TRBJ1-2, with a weak D call TRBD1 (5 bases). V was cut by 5 bases and J by 2 bases, with 6 bases left in between. The germline V gene has CDR1 SGHTA and CDR2 FQGNSA. This CDR3 spans 12 amino acids. This chain's CDR3 is CASSNRNYGYTF. CDR3 DNA sequence: TGTGCCAGCAGCAACAGGAACTATGGCTACACCTTC.

The V and J genes are TRBV6-5 and TRBJ2-3; unclear D gene. Trimming removed 0 bases from V and 0 bases from J, with 7 bases in between. The CDR3 has 15 residues. CDR1 and CDR2 from the germline V gene are MNHEY and SVGAGI. DNA of the CDR3: TGTGCCAGCAGTTACTCAGGACCCAGCACAGATACGCAGTATTTT. Protein: CASSYSGPSTDTQYF.

This clone has just one count. The genes are TRBV7-8 and TRBJ1-1, with TRBD1 matching 8 bases. In germline, CDR1 is SGHVS, CDR2 FQNEAQ. The CDR3 has 15 amino acids. The V gene end was trimmed by 5 bases and the J gene end by 4 bases; junction bases not matched to a gene: 9. CDR3 in amino acids: CASSPRQGWGTEAFF. The CDR3 nucleotides read TGTGCCAGCAGCCCCCGACAGGGGTGGGGCACTGAAGCTTTCTTT.

This chain joins TRBV7-3 and TRBJ2-7; 7 nucleotides agree with TRBD2. The CDR3 spans 15 residues. V trimming: 2 bases; J trimming: 0 bases; junction bases outside the gene matches: 4. Per the germline V gene, CDR1 is SGHTA and CDR2 is FQGTGA. CDR3 sequence (DNA): TGTGCCAGCAGCTTACTAGCGGAATCCTCCTACGAGCAGTACTTC. This gives the protein CASSLLAESSYEQYF. Drawing the rest from reference TRBV7-3 and TRBJ2-7, the complete variable domain is GAGVSQTPSNKVTEKGKYVELRCDPISGHTALYWYRQSLGQGPEFLIYFQGTGAADDSGLPNDRFFAVRPEGSVSTLKIQRTERGDSAVYLCASSLLAESSYEQYFGPGTRLTVT.

In its sample, this clone was seen once. This chain uses TRBV7-2 with TRBJ2-3; D is possibly TRBD1 (5 bases). Looked up from germline, CDR1 is SGHTA and CDR2 is FQGNSA. The V gene lost 2 bases and the J gene lost 2 bases, with 11 bases spanning the gap. This CDR3 has 15 amino acids. CDR3 sequence reads: CASSLQGSPTDTQYF. In DNA, the CDR3 is TGTGCCAGCAGCTTACAGGGTTCTCCCACAGATACGCAGTATTTT.

This chain uses TRBV28 with TRBJ2-3; 16 positions agree with TRBD2. Germline V gene sequence: CDR1 MDHEN, CDR2 SYDVKM. V shed 2 bases, J shed 5 bases, and the junction held 10 bases outside the gene matches. The CDR3 loop spans 19 amino acids. CDR3 sequence reads: CASSLTVGLAGGLGDTQYF. The CDR3 DNA is TGTGCCAGCAGTTTAACTGTGGGACTAGCGGGAGGGCTGGGAGATACGCAGTATTTT.

The chain joins TRBV4-1 to TRBJ1-2; a possible D gene is TRBD1 (5 bases). There are 16 residues in the CDR3. Germline CDR1 MGHRA, CDR2 YSYEKL. V shed 0 bases and J shed 10 bases, with 21 bases lying between them. The CDR3, as DNA: TGCGCCAGCAGCCAAGAAGTCTCCATTGGGGGTATGGCCTACACCTTC. Its translation: CASSQEVSIGGMAYTF.

The rearrangement links TRBV11-2 to TRBJ2-7, with D perhaps TRBD2 (5 bases). This CDR3 is built from 15 residues. CDR1 is SGHAT, CDR2 FQNNGV, per germline. The V and J ends lost 0 bases and 4 bases respectively, with 13 bases between them. The CDR3 region is CASSLESSGPYEQYF. The CDR3 nucleotides read TGTGCCAGCAGCTTAGAGAGCAGCGGTCCGTACGAGCAGTACTTC.

The rearrangement uses TRBV28 and TRBJ2-5; 8 bases map to TRBD2. The CDR3 is 13 residues long. CDR1 is MDHEN and CDR2 is SYDVKM in the germline V gene. Losses at the gene ends were 5 bases for V and 10 bases for J; bases not matched to a gene: 9. In DNA form, the CDR3 reads TGTGCCAGCAGTAAGGGGACTAGGAGGATCCAGTACTTC. Its protein product is CASSKGTRRIQYF.

The chain has TRBV30 and TRBJ2-7, with D perhaps TRBD2 (6 bases). Germline V gives CDR1 GTSNPN, CDR2 SVGIG (reference sequence). V lost 5 bases and J 2 bases, leaving 13 bases between the germline ends. CDR3 length equals 13 residues. The CDR3, as DNA: TGTGCCTGGTATAGCGGTAGCGCCTACGAGCAGTACTTC. Translated: CAWYSGSAYEQYF.

Regarding this clone: This specimen includes other DNA sequences encoding the same CDR3. V usage is TRBV19 and J usage is TRBJ1-1; D is possibly TRBD1 (5 bases). The CDR3 sequence is 13 residues long. Germline V gene data show CDR1 as LNHDA and CDR2 as SQIVND (reference sequence). V was cut by 3 bases and J by 1 base, with 6 bases left in between. The CDR3 DNA reads as TGTGCCAGTAGTATTCAGGGGAACACTGAAGCTTTCTTT. It translates to CASSIQGNTEAFF.

This chain links TRBV5-6 with TRBJ2-1; tentatively, D is TRBD1 (6 bases). CDR3 length equals 12 residues. Germline assignment: CDR1 SGHDT and CDR2 YYEEEE. The germline V and J ends were trimmed by 4 bases and 12 bases, with 14 bases remaining between them. The CDR3 protein is CASSPGQRRQFF. DNA of the CDR3: TGTGCCAGCAGCCCAGGACAGAGGAGGCAGTTCTTC.

The rearrangement joins TRBV20-1 to TRBJ2-7; D is uncertain. CDR1 DFQATT and CDR2 SNEGSKA come from the germline V gene (reference sequence). V lost 2 bases, J lost 6 bases, and 8 bases lay in between. This CDR3 contains 11 residues. The CDR3 sequence is CSARQSSEQYF. CDR3 nucleotide sequence: TGCAGTGCTAGACAGAGCTCCGAGCAGTACTTC.

This clone was counted between two and nine times. V gene TRBV6-2 or TRBV6-3 combines with J gene TRBJ1-1, with D uncertain. CDR1 MNHEY and CDR2 SVGEGT come from the germline V gene. The CDR3 consists of 13 residues. V lost 0 bases and J 1 base, leaving 3 bases between the germline ends. The CDR3 is CASSYSRNTEAFF. The CDR3 nucleotides are TGTGCCAGCAGTTACTCAAGGAACACTGAAGCTTTCTTT.

This chain connects TRBV10-3 to TRBJ2-7, with TRBD1 identical over 7 bases. The ends lost 5 bases at V and 3 bases at J; junction bases unmatched: 1. The CDR3 length is 12 residues. Per the germline V gene, CDR1 is ENHRY and CDR2 is SYGVKD. The CDR3 DNA sequence: TGTGCCATCAGTTGGGACAGCTACGAGCAGTACTTC. This codes for CAISWDSYEQYF.

Only a few counts were recorded for this clone. The rearrangement links TRBV9 to TRBJ1-2, with a weak D call TRBD1 (6 bases). CDR3 length: 15 residues. Per germline, CDR1 SGDLS and CDR2 YYNGEE. V shed 2 bases and J shed 4 bases, with 15 bases lying between them. The CDR3 bases are TGTGCCAGCAGCGTCGAGGGGGGGGCCGCCTATGGCTACACCTTC. Amino acid sequence: CASSVEGGAAYGYTF. The full variable domain, rest sourced from reference TRBV9 and TRBJ1-2, is DSGVTQTPKHLITATGQRVTLRCSPRSGDLSVYWYQQSLDQGLQFLIQYYNGEERAKGNILERFSAQQFPDLHSELNLSSLELGDSALYFCASSVEGGAAYGYTFGSGTRLTVV.

This clone was counted a few times. The gene calls are TRBV6-2 or TRBV6-3 and TRBJ2-7; possible D gene TRBD1, 6 bases. Deletions cut 0 bases from V and 2 bases from J, with 23 bases between. The CDR3 totals 19 residues. Germline loops: CDR1 MNHEY, CDR2 SVGEGT. For the CDR3, the DNA is TGTGCCAGCAGTTACTCGACCCCCGATCGTGGGACAAGAACCTACGAGCAGTACTTC. It is translated as CASSYSTPDRGTRTYEQYF.

In this sample, this clone turned up once. The rearrangement joins TRBV5-1 to TRBJ2-3; 7 bases align to TRBD2. The V gene end was trimmed by 0 bases and the J gene end by 8 bases; junction bases not matched to a gene: 12. This CDR3 is built from 16 residues. Germline CDR1 SGHRS, CDR2 YFSETQ. CDR3 DNA: TGCGCCAGCAGCTTGGAAGGACTAGGTATCGGGGGTACGCAGTATTTT. As protein: CASSLEGLGIGGTQYF. The variable domain in full, completed from reference TRBV5-1 and TRBJ2-3, reads KAGVTQTPRYLIKTRGQQVTLSCSPISGHRSVSWYQQTPGQGLQFLFEYFSETQRNKGNFPGRFSGRQFSNSRSEMNVSTLELGDSALYLCASSLEGLGIGGTQYFGPGTRLTVL.

A single count supports this clone. This rearrangement joins TRBV2 to TRBJ1-6; possible D gene TRBD1, 5 bases. With 6 bases removed from V and 10 bases from J, the gap between germline ends came to 13 bases. CDR1 is SNHLY and CDR2 is FYNNEI in the germline V gene. The length of the CDR3 is 13 residues. CDR3 nucleotide sequence: TGTGCCAGCAGGGGACCCCTCGCCTCACCCCTCCACTTT. Protein sequence: CASRGPLASPLHF.

V and J are TRBV28 and TRBJ1-4; the D gene is possibly TRBD1 (5 bases). Trimming took off 2 bases at V and 3 bases at J, with 10 bases between the two ends. Germline V gene lookup returns CDR1 MDHEN and CDR2 SYDVKM. The CDR3 totals 15 residues. In DNA form, the CDR3 reads TGTGCCAGCAGTTTAGATCGGGGGGCTAATGAAAAACTGTTTTTT. It yields the protein CASSLDRGANEKLFF.

The chain is built from TRBV7-8 and TRBJ2-2; a weak D match, TRBD2 (6 bases). From germline, CDR1 is SGHVS and CDR2 FQNEAQ. The CDR3 runs 13 residues. Trimming pared 6 bases from V and 1 base from J, leaving 6 bases between. CDR3 in DNA: TGTGCCAGCAGGGGAGGGAACACCGGGGAGCTGTTTTTT. This gives the protein CASRGGNTGELFF.

The genes are TRBV7-9 and TRBJ1-1; D call uncertain. This CDR3 is 10 amino acids long. With 3 bases removed from V and 8 bases from J, the gap between germline ends came to 4 bases. Germline lookup yields CDR1 SEHNR and CDR2 FQNEAQ (reference sequence). CDR3 sequence (DNA): TGTGCCAGCAGCTTTCGCGAAGCTTTCTTT. Protein: CASSFREAFF.